One sample yielded the 14 T cell receptor beta chains listed below, sequenced in a study of tumor-infiltrating lymphocytes in primary liver carcinoma. Unsorted bulk tissue (roughly 19-31 mg) underwent RNA and DNA co-extraction. With roughly 540 ng total RNA as template and a constant-region primer, TCR beta cDNA was made. Slightly modified ARM-PCR, run as three nested multiplex PCR rounds, produced the TCR beta libraries. TRBV1-TRBV30 forward and Cbeta reverse primers drove the first two roughly 10-cycle rounds. MiXCR, applied by TCRdb to the multiplex PCR reads, yields one record per CDR3 protein. The table has around 50,000 distinct CDR3 sequences, 70% to 75% seen once. The material sequenced was liver tumor tissue from sampling region 3. Specified subset: tumor region T3, left-lateral pole. The receptors stem from a middle-aged man with primary liver carcinoma and hepatitis B virus infection.

V gene TRBV7-3 combines with J gene TRBJ1-2; weak D call: TRBD1 (6 bases). The CDR3 runs to 15 residues. Trimming took off 2 bases at V and 6 bases at J, with 16 bases between the two ends. Germline V gene data show CDR1 as SGHTA and CDR2 as FQGTGA. The CDR3 coding sequence is TGTGCCAGCAGCTTAGGAGGGACACGGGGCAATGGCTACACCTTC. Its translation: CASSLGGTRGNGYTF.

A note on this clonotype: A read error may account for a junction end that differs from germline. The rearrangement uses TRBV5-4 and TRBJ2-3; possibly TRBD2 for D (7 bases). The CDR3 runs to 15 residues. Germline assignment: CDR1 SGHNT and CDR2 YYREEE (reference sequence). The CDR3 DNA sequence: TGTGCCAACAGCCTAGGGGGGGGCGGCACAGATTCGCAGTATTTT. This sequence encodes CANSLGGGGTDSQYF.

This clonotype was seen just once. Because it lacks the conserved phenylalanine or tryptophan at the end, this CDR3 is likely a read error. This chain uses TRBV12-3 or TRBV12-4 with TRBJ2-7, with 13 bases that match TRBD2. The CDR3 has 16 amino acids. CDR3 DNA: TGTGACAGTAGCCCTACTAGCGGGAGGGCCTCCTACGAGCAGTACCTC. It specifies CDSSPTSGRASYEQYL.

There are many counts of this clonotype. The chain carries TRBV6-5 and TRBJ2-7, with 14 bases lining up with TRBD2. The length of the CDR3 is 17 residues. The germline V gene encodes CDR1 MNHEY and CDR2 SVGAGI. The junction had 13 bases not matched to a gene; V was cut back by 5 bases and J by 7 bases. The CDR3 DNA reads TGTGCCAGCAGTGCTTCGGGACTAGCGGGAGTTCTGGGGGAGCAGTACTTC. Protein: CASSASGLAGVLGEQYF.

As for this clonotype: The conserved phenylalanine or tryptophan is not found at the CDR3 terminus, so this likely reflects a read error. V and J are TRBV11-2 and TRBJ2-7; 15 positions agree with TRBD2. CDR3 length equals 18 residues. Per germline, CDR1 SGHAT and CDR2 FQNNGV. The CDR3 here is CAGSLSVGLAGGGYEQYI. CDR3 nucleotides: TGTGCCGGCAGCTTATCCGTCGGACTAGCGGGAGGGGGGTACGAGCAGTACATC.

In the case of this clonotype: A read error is likely, as this CDR3 ends without the conserved phenylalanine or tryptophan. The chain carries TRBV14 and TRBJ1-1, with a tentative D call TRBD1 (6 bases). The CDR3 spans 16 residues. The ends were cut back, 3 bases at V and 2 bases at J, with 16 bases in the middle. Germline lookup yields CDR1 SGHDN and CDR2 FVKESK. DNA of the CDR3: TGTGCCAGCAGCCAGTACCAGGGGACACTAAACACTGAAGCTTTCCTT. As protein: CASSQYQGTLNTEAFL.

On this clonotype itself: At one end, the junction sequence differs from germline, possibly due to a read error. The V and J genes are TRBV12-3 or TRBV12-4 and TRBJ2-2; D may be TRBD1 or TRBD2 (5 bases each). This CDR3 has 16 amino acids. The CDR3: CTSSLARVVKAGEMFF. CDR3 sequence (DNA): TGTACCAGCAGTTTAGCCAGGGTAGTTAAGGCCGGGGAGATGTTTTTT.

To note about this clonotype: The junction does not match germline at one end; this may be a read error. The rearrangement joins TRBV4-1 to TRBJ2-4; 8 bases line up with TRBD2. The CDR3 sequence is 19 residues long. Germline assignment: CDR1 MGHRA and CDR2 YSYEKL. The CDR3 bases are TGCACCAGCAGCCAAGATTCGGGGGGGAGTAGCCCTGCCAAAAGCATTCAGTACTTC. Translated: CTSSQDSGGSSPAKSIQYF.

Details on this clonotype: The junction differs from germline at one of its ends, possibly a read error. This chain joins TRBV4-1 and TRBJ1-2, with a weak D call TRBD1 (6 bases). CDR1 MGHRA and CDR2 YSYEKL come from the germline V gene. CDR3 length: 14 amino acids. The CDR3 bases are TGCACCAGTAGCCTAACCCAGGGGATTGAAGGCTACACCTTC. Translated, it gives CTSSLTQGIEGYTF.

This clonotype was counted ten times or more. The chain links TRBV5-4 to TRBJ2-5, with 10 bases matching TRBD2. The length of the CDR3 is 17 residues. CDR1 is SGHNT, CDR2 YYREEE, per germline (reference sequence). V shed 4 bases and J 5 bases; nucleotides not matched to a gene: 14. This CDR3 reads CASSPSGAGGVHETQYF. As DNA, the CDR3 is TGTGCCAGCAGCCCCTCAGGAGCGGGAGGGGTACACGAGACCCAGTACTTC.

The genes are TRBV5-1 and TRBJ1-2, with D possibly matching TRBD1 (5 bases). The CDR3 has 13 residues. The germline gives CDR1 SGHRS, CDR2 YFSETQ. The germline V and J ends were trimmed by 2 bases and 8 bases, with 13 bases remaining between them. The CDR3 sequence is CASSLAGGVGYTF. The CDR3 DNA sequence: TGCGCCAGCAGCTTAGCGGGGGGAGTCGGCTACACCTTC.

In its sample, this clonotype was seen many times. The chain employs TRBV29-1 and TRBJ2-1; D not resolved. Trimming stripped 6 bases from V and 1 base from J, with 13 bases between. The CDR3 runs to 14 residues. CDR1 and CDR2 (germline): SQVTM, ANQGSEA. The CDR3 reads CSVVRLESYNEQFF. The CDR3 nucleotides read TGCAGCGTCGTTCGGCTAGAATCCTACAATGAGCAGTTCTTC.

Notes on this clonotype: Possible read error: a much larger clone is one base away. This chain joins TRBV28 and TRBJ2-1, with a tentative D call TRBD2 (6 bases). V gave up 4 bases and J gave up 4 bases, with 11 bases separating them. Per the germline V gene, CDR1 is MDHEN and CDR2 is SYDVKM. The length of the CDR3 is 14 residues. The CDR3 region has the DNA TGTGCCAGCAGTTCCCCGGGACTTTACAATGAGCAGTTCTTC. Its translation is CASSSPGLYNEQFF.

The chain is built from TRBV12-5 and TRBJ2-1; 7 nucleotides align to TRBD1. Germline V lookup: CDR1 LGHNT, CDR2 FRNRAP. The CDR3 runs to 15 residues. With 6 bases clipped from V and 9 bases from J, the junction kept 14 bases outside the gene matches. In nucleotides, the CDR3 is TGTGCTAGTGGCGAAGGGACAGCGGCGAGGGGTGAGCAGTTCTTC. Protein product: CASGEGTAARGEQFF.